The rows below give T cell receptor beta chains drawn from one sample of a study of shared clonotypes between healthy human individuals. Profiled with immunoSEQ multiplex PCR; TCRdb holds only in-frame clones, not every one. The sample comprises about 610,000 clones, more than 95% of which are singletons, and about 0.057% rests with the top ten. The source material was naive CD4+ T cells sorted from blood. The origin of the receptors is a woman aged 25 to 45 in good health. Both conserved end residues are part of each CDR3. A D gene is named only where the DNA matches it firmly. Expanded clones are given a class, and other clones once, few, many or no size at all.

j_call	clone_size	v_call	d_call	cdr3_nt	cdr3_aa
TRBJ2-3	.	TRBV29-1	.	TGCAGCGCCGGAAGGTCCCCTGGACTTACAGGGAGGGGTACAGATACGCAGTATTTT	CSAGRSPGLTGRGTDTQYF
TRBJ1-5	.	TRBV10-3	TRBD1	TGTGCCATCAGTGAGCAGGGGGTTGGAGGCAATCAGCCCCAGCATTTT	CAISEQGVGGNQPQHF
TRBJ1-2	few	TRBV5-1	TRBD1	TGCGCCAGCAGCGTGGGGGACAGGGAATTCTATGGCTACACCTTC	CASSVGDREFYGYTF
TRBJ1-2	.	TRBV19	TRBD1	TGTGCCAGTAGTATGGTTGGGACAGGGCATGGCTACACCTTC	CASSMVGTGHGYTF
TRBJ2-7	.	TRBV4-1	.	TGCGCCAGCAGCCAAGATTTCGTAACCTACGAGCAGTACTTC	CASSQDFVTYEQYF
TRBJ1-2	.	TRBV6-1	.	TGTGCCAGCAGTGATCCCGGGAGTGCGAACTATGGCTACACCTTC	CASSDPGSANYGYTF
TRBJ1-2	few	TRBV2	TRBD1	TGTGCCAGCAGTACCGCTCGGACAGGCTTCACCTTC	CASSTARTGFTF
TRBJ2-7	.	TRBV19	.	TGTGCCAGTAGTATGTTCGGGGGAAGCTCCTACGAGCAGTACTTC	CASSMFGGSSYEQYF
TRBJ2-7	.	TRBV11-3	TRBD2	TGTGCCAGCAGCCCAAGGACTAGCGGGACCTACGAGCAGTACTTC	CASSPRTSGTYEQYF
TRBJ2-7	.	TRBV10-1	.	TGCGCCAGCAGTTCCGGGACCGAGGACTACGAGCAGTACTTC	CASSSGTEDYEQYF
TRBJ1-1	.	TRBV28	.	TGTGCCAGCATACCGGAGGGACACATGAACACTGAAGCTTTCTTT	CASIPEGHMNTEAFF
TRBJ1-1	.	TRBV5-1	.	TGCGCCAGCAGGTTGGCGAACACTGAAGCTTTCTTT	CASRLANTEAFF
TRBJ2-7	once	TRBV25-1	.	TGTGCCAGCAGTGAATTCCAGGACAGAACCTACGAGCAGTACTTC	CASSEFQDRTYEQYF
TRBJ1-6	.	TRBV7-9	.	TGTGCCAGCAGCTTAGAGGGGCGATTGGGCCTCCACTTT	CASSLEGRLGLHF
TRBJ1-4	.	TRBV30	.	TGTGCCTGGGCCGGACAGTTGGCTGAAAAACTGTTTTTT	CAWAGQLAEKLFF
TRBJ1-4	.	TRBV30	TRBD1	TGTGCCTGGAGTATCGGACAGGGGGCTGGGGAAAAACTGTTTTTT	CAWSIGQGAGEKLFF
TRBJ1-2	.	TRBV18	.	TGTGCCAGCTCAATACAGGACCTAAACTATGGCTACACCTTC	CASSIQDLNYGYTF
TRBJ2-1	.	TRBV11-1	.	TGTGCCAGCAGCCCCGGACTTCTCAATGAGCAGTTCTTC	CASSPGLLNEQFF
TRBJ2-5	.	TRBV1	.	TGCACCAGCAGCCCCCCCACTAGCGGGACCCAACGTCGGGAGACCCAGTACTTC	CTSSPPTSGTQRRETQYF
TRBJ2-1	.	TRBV19	.	TGTGCCAGTAGTATAGTGGCGGGTACTAAGGGCAATGAGCAGTTCTTC	CASSIVAGTKGNEQFF
TRBJ2-7	.	TRBV10-3	TRBD2	TGTGCCATCAGTGATAGCGGGAGCGCGTCCTACGAGCAGTACTTC	CAISDSGSASYEQYF
TRBJ2-7	once	TRBV29-1	TRBD1	TGCAGCGGGTACAGGGGGCGAGAGCAGTACTTC	CSGYRGREQYF
TRBJ2-5	.	TRBV7-2	.	TGTGCCAGCAGCTCCACCTCTGTGATAGCTTGGGGTGAGCAGTACTTC	CASSSTSVIAWGEQYF
TRBJ1-2	.	TRBV4-1	TRBD1	TGCGCCAGCAGCCAACCACCAAAGGACAGGACGGGTGGCTACACCTTC	CASSQPPKDRTGGYTF
TRBJ1-2	.	TRBV4-1	.	TGCGCCAGCAGCCGCCCGGACTACCATGGCTACACCTTC	CASSRPDYHGYTF
TRBJ1-1	.	TRBV6-6	TRBD1	TGTGCCAGCAAGATGACAGGGGGCTTGTACACTGAAGCTTTCTTT	CASKMTGGLYTEAFF
TRBJ2-5	once	TRBV4-1	TRBD2	TGCGCCAGCAGCCTAAGAGCGGGAGGGAGGCAAGAGACCCAGTACTTC	CASSLRAGGRQETQYF
TRBJ2-3	.	TRBV5-1	TRBD2	TGCGCCAGCAGCTTGGAAGCGGGAGGGAGCACAGATACGCAGTATTTT	CASSLEAGGSTDTQYF
TRBJ2-2	.	TRBV15	TRBD1	TGTGCCACCAGCAGTCCGGGACAGGGGCACACCGGGGAGCTGTTTTTT	CATSSPGQGHTGELFF
TRBJ1-1	once	TRBV30	.	TGTGCCTGGATGGAGGGGGGCGGAGGGGTCGGTGAAGCTTTCTTT	CAWMEGGGGVGEAFF
TRBJ2-2	.	TRBV5-1	TRBD2	TGCGCCAGCAGGCATGGGACTAGCGTACCCGGGGAGCTGTTTTTT	CASRHGTSVPGELFF
TRBJ1-4	.	TRBV28	.	TGTGCCAGCAGTTTAGCCAGCTTTAATGAAAAACTGTTTTTT	CASSLASFNEKLFF
TRBJ1-1	.	TRBV6-4	.	TGTGCCAGCAGTGAGCAGGGAGGCACTGAAGCTTTCTTT	CASSEQGGTEAFF
TRBJ2-7	.	TRBV19	TRBD1	TGTGCCACCTTCCGGGACAGGGGGTCCTACGAGCAGTACTTC	CATFRDRGSYEQYF
TRBJ2-1	.	TRBV2	TRBD2	TGTGCCAGCCATGGGCTAGCGGGAGTTTTGTACAATGAGCAGTTCTTC	CASHGLAGVLYNEQFF
TRBJ1-1	.	TRBV27	.	TGTGCCAGCAGTCGTGCACAGGTGAACACTGAAGCTTTCTTT	CASSRAQVNTEAFF
TRBJ2-3	.	TRBV18	TRBD2	TGTGCCAGCTCACCTCAGGGACTAGCGGGAGACGTAGATACGCAGTATTTT	CASSPQGLAGDVDTQYF
TRBJ1-5	.	TRBV27	.	TGTGCCAGCAGTTTAAGGGGAGATCAGCCCCAGCATTTT	CASSLRGDQPQHF
TRBJ2-7	.	TRBV5-1	.	TGCGCCAGCAGCTCGCGGGGCTCGGGGGAGCAGTACTTC	CASSSRGSGEQYF
TRBJ2-1	.	TRBV28	.	TGTGCCAGCAGAACAGGGCGAATACCAAATGAGCAGTTCTTC	CASRTGRIPNEQFF
TRBJ2-7	.	TRBV5-1	.	TGCGCCAGCAGAAAGGGCGTTCGGAATAGGACGGGAACGGGCTTTTCCTACGAGCAGTACTTC	CASRKGVRNRTGTGFSYEQYF
TRBJ1-4	.	TRBV4-1	.	TGCGCCAGCAGCCAAGTGTGGCAGGGGAATGAAAAACTGTTTTTT	CASSQVWQGNEKLFF
TRBJ1-4	.	TRBV5-1	.	TGCGCCAGCAGCGGAGGGGAGTTTGGGGAAAAACTGTTTTTT	CASSGGEFGEKLFF
TRBJ2-6	.	TRBV7-8	TRBD1	TGTGCCAGCAGCTTATCTTGGACAGGGAACTCTGGGGCCAACGTCCTGACTTTC	CASSLSWTGNSGANVLTF
TRBJ2-7	.	TRBV7-9	.	TGTGCCAGCAGCTTAGTTGAGGGAGCTCGAATTGAGCAGTACTTC	CASSLVEGARIEQYF
TRBJ2-3	.	TRBV2	.	TGTGCCAGCAGTGAGCTTCCGGGGATGGAGTATTTT	CASSELPGMEYF
TRBJ1-5	.	TRBV21-1	.	TGTGCCAGCAGCCAGGGGCACAGGGGGCGCGGTCGCAATCAGCCCCAGCATTTT	CASSQGHRGRGRNQPQHF
TRBJ2-1	.	TRBV11-2	.	TGTGCCAGCAGCTCACATGGGACCACCAATGAGCAGTTCTTC	CASSSHGTTNEQFF
TRBJ2-5	.	TRBV20-1	.	TGCAGTGGATGGCAGGAGACCCAGTACTTC	CSGWQETQYF
TRBJ2-7	.	TRBV5-4	TRBD1	TGTGCCAGCAGCCGGGGGACAGGGCCATACGAGCAGTACTTC	CASSRGTGPYEQYF
TRBJ2-3	.	TRBV7-2	.	TGTGCCAGCAGCTTAGATCGGCCGGGTGCTAGCACAGATACGCAGTATTTT	CASSLDRPGASTDTQYF
TRBJ2-1	.	TRBV7-2	TRBD2	TGTGCCAGCAGCTTAAGTTCGTCTAGCGGGAGGGCCCGAGTGCAGTTCTTC	CASSLSSSSGRARVQFF
TRBJ1-1	few	TRBV7-8	.	TGTGCCAGCAGCCTGGACTTAAAGAACACTGAAGCTTTCTTT	CASSLDLKNTEAFF